A single sample gave rise to the 20 T cell receptor beta chains below, sequenced in a study of cytomegalovirus exposure and HLA in healthy donors. The PCR was carried out with 60 Vbeta primers and 13 Jbeta primers. TCRdb's copy holds only in-frame clones and misses some; the assay was immunoSEQ multiplex PCR. The sample holds around 150,000 clones, approximately 85% seen once. The source material was PBMCs. The receptors were sampled from a girl aged 2 to 9 in good health and CMV-seropositive.

The rearrangement joins TRBV7-6 to TRBJ2-1; TRBD2 aligns across 8 bases. CDR3 length: 16 amino acids. V shed 1 base and J 5 bases; nucleotides not matched to a gene: 7. In germline, CDR1 is SGHVS, CDR2 FNYEAQ. The chain's CDR3 is CASSLGGLETNNEQFF. The CDR3 coding sequence is TGTGCCAGCAGCTTAGGGGGACTAGAAACTAACAATGAGCAGTTCTTC.

The V gene is TRBV28, the J gene TRBJ2-2, with TRBD2 identical over 8 bases. The CDR3 totals 14 residues. The germline V gene has CDR1 MDHEN and CDR2 SYDVKM. After removal of 7 bases from V and 5 bases from J, the junction contained 6 bases not matched to a gene. The CDR3 protein is CASNPGLATGELFF. The CDR3 DNA is TGTGCCAGCAACCCCGGACTAGCTACCGGGGAGCTGTTTTTT. Filled out from reference TRBV28 and TRBJ2-2, the complete variable domain reads DVKVTQSSRYLVKRTGEKVFLECVQDMDHENMFWYRQDPGLGLRLIYFSYDVKMKEKGDIPEGYSVSREKKERFSLILESASTNQTSMYLCASNPGLATGELFFGEGSRLTVL.

The chain uses TRBV30 and TRBJ2-7; tentatively, D is TRBD1 (5 bases). The CDR3 length is 13 residues. Germline CDR1 is GTSNPN and CDR2 is SVGIG (reference sequence). Trimming took 2 bases from V and 2 from J, leaving 10 bases between them. CDR3 bases: TGTGCCTGGAGTCAAGGGGCGACCTACGAGCAGTACTTC. Protein product: CAWSQGATYEQYF.

The sample holds one count of this clone. The chain links TRBV30 to TRBJ2-5; D possibly corresponds to TRBD2 (5 bases). The CDR3 runs to 11 residues. Trimming removed 5 bases at V and 5 bases at J, with 9 bases between. In germline, CDR1 is GTSNPN, CDR2 SVGIG (reference sequence). Written as DNA, the CDR3 is TGTGCCTGGGGAGGTAGGGAGACCCAGTACTTC. This translates into CAWGGRETQYF.

The chain links TRBV11-2 to TRBJ1-3; no firm D call. V lost 6 bases to trimming and J lost 0 bases, with 15 bases between them. This CDR3 has 16 amino acids. Germline CDR1 is SGHAT and CDR2 is FQNNGV. The CDR3 sequence: CASSLRQTDSGNTIYF. CDR3 in DNA: TGTGCCAGCAGTTTACGGCAGACTGACTCTGGAAACACCATATATTTT.

The rearrangement links TRBV2 to TRBJ2-1; 12 bases are shared with TRBD2. The CDR3 covers 15 residues. Germline loops: CDR1 SNHLY, CDR2 FYNNEI. J lost 8 bases, V lost 1 base, and 3 bases had no gene match. Written as DNA, the CDR3 is TGTGCCAGCAGTGAAGAGCTAGCGGGAGGGGATGAGCAGTTCTTC. This codes for CASSEELAGGDEQFF.

The genes are TRBV5-1 and TRBJ2-7, with 9 bases lining up with TRBD2. J was trimmed by 2 bases and V by 5 bases; bases with no gene match: 8. CDR3 length equals 15 residues. Germline V gene lookup returns CDR1 SGHRS and CDR2 YFSETQ. The CDR3 DNA is TGCGCCAGCAGGATTTCTAGCGGGATACCCTACGAGCAGTACTTC. Its translation is CASRISSGIPYEQYF.

This clone came up a few times. The chain employs TRBV7-3 and TRBJ2-1, with TRBD2 matching over 16 bases. This CDR3 has 13 amino acids. The ends lost 8 bases at V and 15 bases at J; junction bases unmatched: 7. CDR1 and CDR2 (germline): SGHTA, FQGTGA. This chain's CDR3 is CASAGLAGGDPFF. The CDR3 nucleotides are TGTGCCAGCGCGGGACTAGCGGGAGGGGACCCGTTCTTC.

V and J are TRBV18 and TRBJ2-7; 7 bases line up with TRBD1. The trim removed 3 bases at V and 5 bases at J, leaving 7 bases unmatched. This CDR3 has 14 residues. Per germline, CDR1 KGHSH and CDR2 LQKENI. The CDR3 sequence is CASSPRTGYDEQYF. CDR3 DNA sequence: TGTGCCAGCTCACCCCGGACAGGCTATGACGAGCAGTACTTC.

As for this clone: A junction boundary mismatches the germline segment, possibly from a read error. V and J are TRBV7-7 and TRBJ2-1; 7 bases map to TRBD2. Germline V CDR1 and CDR2: SSHAT, FNYEAQ (reference sequence). The CDR3 length is 14 residues. CDR3 residues: CASSSDGRSNEQFF. CDR3 coding DNA: TGTGCTAGCAGCTCCGACGGGAGGTCCAATGAGCAGTTCTTC.

The V and J genes are TRBV28 and TRBJ1-1; possibly TRBD1 for D (6 bases). The CDR3 is 12 amino acids. Per the germline V gene, CDR1 is MDHEN and CDR2 is SYDVKM. The V gene lost 10 bases and the J gene lost 1 base, with 10 bases spanning the gap. This CDR3 is CATATGNTEAFF. The DNA for the CDR3 is TGTGCCACCGCGACAGGGAACACTGAAGCTTTCTTT.

This clone was recorded only once. The chain couples TRBV7-9 to TRBJ2-1, with 15 positions matching TRBD2. V lost 5 bases and J lost 7; bases outside the gene matches: 12. Germline CDR1 is SEHNR and CDR2 is FQNEAQ (reference sequence). The CDR3 spans 18 residues. In nucleotides, the CDR3 is TGTGCCAGCAGCCCAGTCCCGGGACTAGCGGGAGGTGGGAATGAGCAGTTCTTC. Translation: CASSPVPGLAGGGNEQFF.

V usage is TRBV18 and J usage is TRBJ2-7; 11 nucleotides match TRBD2. The CDR3 sequence is 15 residues long. V shed 3 bases and J 2 bases; nucleotides not matched to a gene: 3. Germline V lookup: CDR1 KGHSH, CDR2 LQKENI. CDR3 sequence reads: CASSPGLAAPYEQYF. The CDR3 DNA sequence: TGTGCCAGCTCACCGGGACTAGCGGCCCCCTACGAGCAGTACTTC.

The chain is built from TRBV6-1 and TRBJ1-2; 7 positions match TRBD1. The CDR3 extends over 14 amino acids. V dropped 5 bases and J dropped 6; count of bases not matched to a gene: 9. Per the germline V gene, CDR1 is MNHNS and CDR2 is SASEGT. The CDR3, as DNA: TGTGCCAGCAGTCACCTGGTAGGACAGGATGGCTACACCTTC. Translated: CASSHLVGQDGYTF.

The table lists this clone with a count of one. The chain couples TRBV30 to TRBJ2-5, with D tentatively TRBD2 (5 bases). The CDR3 spans 13 residues. V dropped 1 base and J dropped 6 bases, with 12 bases sitting between them. Germline assignment: CDR1 GTSNPN and CDR2 SVGIG (reference sequence). The CDR3 DNA reads TGTGCCTGGAGTGCTGGGAGAACCAAGACCCAGTACTTC. It is translated as CAWSAGRTKTQYF.

In this sample, this clone turned up once. The gene calls are TRBV2 and TRBJ2-1; weak D call: TRBD2 (6 bases). Trimming pared 3 bases from V and 0 bases from J, leaving 15 bases between. The CDR3 extends over 17 amino acids. From germline, CDR1 is SNHLY and CDR2 FYNNEI. The chain's CDR3 is CASSDGGPESSYNEQFF. CDR3 coding DNA: TGTGCCAGCAGTGACGGGGGACCCGAGAGCTCCTACAATGAGCAGTTCTTC.

The chain couples TRBV9 to TRBJ1-1; D is unclear. The V gene lost 5 bases and the J gene lost 1 base, with 12 bases spanning the gap. This CDR3 region has 14 residues. CDR1 SGDLS and CDR2 YYNGEE come from the germline V gene. In DNA form, the CDR3 reads TGTGCCAGCAGTCCGAGGGCGGCGAACACTGAAGCTTTCTTT. It codes for CASSPRAANTEAFF.

The rearrangement joins TRBV4-1 to TRBJ2-2, with D possibly TRBD2 on 6 matching bases. The germline gives CDR1 MGHRA, CDR2 YSYEKL. This CDR3 has 15 residues. V was shortened by 3 bases and J by 2 bases, with 10 bases between the two germline ends. CDR3 residues: CASSQDSGNTGELFF. Here the CDR3 DNA reads TGCGCCAGCAGCCAGGATAGCGGTAACACCGGGGAGCTGTTTTTT.

The chain is built from TRBV28 and TRBJ1-5; D is unresolved. The CDR3 loop spans 13 amino acids. Germline CDR1 and CDR2: MDHEN and SYDVKM. V was cut by 6 bases and J by 0 bases, with 6 bases left in between. Written as DNA, the CDR3 is TGTGCCAGCAGCAGGTATAGCAATCAGCCCCAGCATTTT. It translates to CASSRYSNQPQHF. Full variable domain (rest looked up from reference TRBV28 and TRBJ1-5): DVKVTQSSRYLVKRTGEKVFLECVQDMDHENMFWYRQDPGLGLRLIYFSYDVKMKEKGDIPEGYSVSREKKERFSLILESASTNQTSMYLCASSRYSNQPQHFGDGTRLSIL.

The gene calls are TRBV28 and TRBJ2-6; 7 positions match TRBD1. V shed 3 bases, J shed 0 bases, and the junction held 2 bases outside the gene matches. This CDR3 region has 16 residues. The germline CDR1 and CDR2 sequences are MDHEN and SYDVKM. In DNA form, the CDR3 reads TGTGCCAGCAGTTTGGGACAGCTCTCTGGGGCCAACGTCCTGACTTTC. Translation gives CASSLGQLSGANVLTF.